Detailed here is one T cell receptor (beta chain). All sequencing subjects had displayed CD8+CD57+ cell expansion on flow cytometry. A severe acquired aplastic anemia diagnosis applied to all patients. This CDR3 has 13 residues. V was clipped by 5 bases and J by 8 bases, with 10 bases between them. Germline CDR1 is SNHLY and CDR2 is FYNNEI. TCR beta VDJ and CDR3 were profiled, and genomic DNA was the template. TCRdb reanalysed the reads using MiXCR and keeps one entry per CDR3 protein. This table holds 50,000 or so distinct CDR3 sequences, approximately 50% found once. The sample comes from a study of CD8+CD57+ T cells in acquired aplastic anemia.

This receptor was taken from a human donor with aplastic anemia. The rearrangement uses TRBV2 and TRBJ1-6, with D unresolved. Material for sequencing was sorted CD4+, CD8+, or CD8+CD57+ T cells (not recorded which) from PBMCs. The CDR3 region has the DNA TGTGCCAGCAGTCCGGGTTGGGATTCACCCCTCCACTTT. The encoded protein is CASSPGWDSPLHF.